Below are 27 T cell receptor beta chains sequenced from a single sample in a study of graft-versus-host responses after intestinal transplantation. Here immunoSEQ multiplex PCR was the method, and the copy in TCRdb shows in-frame clones only, minus some. The sample lists fewer than 150,000 clones, approximately 94% seen once, with around 0.16% in the top ten. Their antigen targets remain unknown. The starting material was unstimulated CD4+ T cells sorted from spleen or lymph node cells, obtained before intestinal transplant. The receptors here all came from a human donor who received an intestinal transplant.

This clone was seen a single time. This chain links TRBV6-1 with TRBJ1-6, with D possibly being TRBD1 (5 bases). V lost 11 bases to trimming and J lost 7 bases, with 15 bases between them. The germline V gene has CDR1 MNHNS and CDR2 SASEGT. This CDR3 has 13 residues. The CDR3 coding sequence is TGTGCCTGTATTAGGGAGGGGAATTCACCCCTCCACTTT. Translated: CACIREGNSPLHF.

The J gene is TRBJ1-4, the V gene TRBV2; D uncertain. Germline V lookup: CDR1 SNHLY, CDR2 FYNNEI. The CDR3 has 15 residues. Trimming pared 3 bases from V and 8 bases from J, leaving 16 bases between. This CDR3 is CASSDRGMGPEKLFF. As DNA, the CDR3 is TGTGCCAGCAGTGATCGCGGGATGGGTCCGGAAAAACTGTTTTTT. Combining the CDR3 with reference TRBV2 and TRBJ1-4 gives the whole variable domain EPEVTQTPSHQVTQMGQEVILRCVPISNHLYFYWYRQILGQKVEFLVSFYNNEISEKSEIFDDQFSVERPDGSNFTLKIRSTKLEDSAMYFCASSDRGMGPEKLFFGSGTQLSVL.

J is TRBJ2-5 and V is TRBV29-1; possible D gene TRBD2, 5 bases. V was shortened by 7 bases and J by 5 bases, with 20 bases between the two germline ends. Germline values: CDR1 SQVTM, CDR2 ANQGSEA. CDR3 length: 14 amino acids. The CDR3 here is CSGLSRAGGETQYF. DNA for the CDR3: TGCAGCGGGTTGTCAAGGGCGGGTGGGGAGACCCAGTACTTC. Full variable domain (remainder filled in from reference TRBV29-1 and TRBJ2-5): SAVISQKPSRDICQRGTSLTIQCQVDSQVTMMFWYRQQPGQSLTLIATANQGSEATYESGFVIDKFPISRPNLTFSTLTVSNMSPEDSSIYLCSGLSRAGGETQYFGPGTRLLVL.

This chain uses TRBV5-1 with TRBJ1-5, with D maybe TRBD1 (6 bases). CDR1 is SGHRS, CDR2 YFSETQ, per germline. The CDR3 runs 14 residues. V was trimmed by 4 bases and J by 9 bases, leaving 17 bases between them. The CDR3 coding sequence is TGCGCCAGCAGCCTGAGGGCCGGGGGGCGGCCCCAGCATTTT. It yields the protein CASSLRAGGRPQHF.

V is TRBV12-5 and J is TRBJ1-5, with 8 bases lining up with TRBD1. J lost 3 bases, V lost 5 bases, and 12 bases had no gene match. The CDR3 has 17 residues. In germline, CDR1 is LGHNT, CDR2 FRNRAP. CDR3 nucleotide sequence: TGTGCTAGTGGTCCCTCCCGGGACAGGTGGATCAATCAGCCCCAGCATTTT. Translated: CASGPSRDRWINQPQHF.

The V gene is TRBV2, the J gene TRBJ2-1; the D is unclear. The V gene's germline CDR1 is SNHLY and CDR2 FYNNEI. The V and J ends lost 9 bases and 10 bases respectively, with 10 bases between them. The CDR3 is 10 amino acids. CDR3 in DNA: TGTGCCAGTTACTCCTCCGAGCAGTTCTTC. Residues: CASYSSEQFF.

The sample holds one count of this clone. J is TRBJ2-5 and V is TRBV14, with TRBD1 matching over 7 bases. The CDR3 contains 15 residues. V dropped 4 bases and J dropped 1; count of bases not matched to a gene: 6. Germline V gives CDR1 SGHDN, CDR2 FVKESK. CDR3: CASSRDRVFQETQYF. The CDR3 DNA is TGTGCCAGCAGCCGTGACAGGGTTTTCCAAGAGACCCAGTACTTC.

This clone was counted a few times. The same CDR3 is also encoded by other DNA sequences in this sample. The V gene is TRBV7-9, the J gene TRBJ1-5, with a tentative D call TRBD1 (5 bases). CDR3 size: 14 residues. In germline, CDR1 is SEHNR, CDR2 FQNEAQ (reference sequence). V was cut by 2 bases and J by 4 bases, with 9 bases left in between. The CDR3 region has the DNA TGTGCCAGCAGCTTATCAGCAGGGAATCAGCCCCAGCATTTT. Residues: CASSLSAGNQPQHF.

The V call is TRBV19, the J call TRBJ2-7, with 10 bases that match TRBD2. V shed 6 bases, J shed 6 bases, and the junction held 14 bases outside the gene matches. There are 16 residues in the CDR3. Germline assignment: CDR1 LNHDA and CDR2 SQIVND (reference sequence). The DNA for the CDR3 is TGTGCCAGTAGCGGTTATAGCGGGGGGTCTTGGCCCGAGCAGTACTTC. Its protein product is CASSGYSGGSWPEQYF.

The rearrangement links TRBV7-9 to TRBJ2-2; D remains unclear. The length of the CDR3 is 16 residues. Trimming pared 5 bases from V and 6 bases from J, leaving 19 bases between. Per germline, CDR1 SEHNR and CDR2 FQNEAQ (reference sequence). This CDR3 reads CASSPRLTQLAGELFF. Here the CDR3 DNA reads TGTGCCAGCAGCCCAAGACTGACCCAGTTGGCCGGGGAGCTGTTTTTT. Full variable domain (rest looked up from reference TRBV7-9 and TRBJ2-2): DTGVSQNPRHKITKRGQNVTFRCDPISEHNRLYWYRQTLGQGPEFLTYFQNEAQLEKSRLLSDRFSAERPKGSFSTLEIQRTEQGDSAMYLCASSPRLTQLAGELFFGEGSRLTVL.

The V gene is TRBV18, the J gene TRBJ1-3; no clear D. The CDR3 extends over 17 amino acids. The V gene lost 2 bases and the J gene lost 0 bases, with 14 bases spanning the gap. From germline, CDR1 is KGHSH and CDR2 LQKENI. The CDR3 region is CASSPRGLGPSGNTIYF. The DNA for the CDR3 is TGTGCCAGCTCACCAAGAGGGCTCGGGCCCTCTGGAAACACCATATATTTT.

V usage is TRBV27 and J usage is TRBJ2-7; TRBD2 is a possible D gene (5 bases). V was pared by 0 bases and J by 5 bases, with 14 bases between. The germline gives CDR1 MNHEY, CDR2 SMNVEV (reference sequence). The CDR3 is 15 residues long. DNA for the CDR3: TGTGCCAGCAGTTTATCCGCGGGCAGACCGAACGAGCAGTACTTC. Translation: CASSLSAGRPNEQYF.

The chain uses TRBV28 and TRBJ1-4; 10 nucleotides match TRBD1. Looked up from germline, CDR1 is MDHEN and CDR2 is SYDVKM. The CDR3 covers 15 residues. The trim removed 6 bases at V and 8 bases at J, leaving 9 bases unmatched. CDR3 protein: CASSPPETGGEKLFF. In DNA form, the CDR3 reads TGTGCCAGCAGCCCCCCGGAGACAGGGGGCGAAAAACTGTTTTTT.

The chain has TRBV4-1 and TRBJ1-5; the D is unclear. V dropped 1 base and J dropped 4 bases, with 8 bases sitting between them. Germline V gene sequence: CDR1 MGHRA, CDR2 YSYEKL. The CDR3 is 14 amino acids. CDR3 DNA sequence: TGCGCCAGCAGCCAAGTAACCGTAAATCAGCCCCAGCATTTT. Residues: CASSQVTVNQPQHF.

Comments on this clone: The junction differs from germline at one of its ends, possibly a read error. V gene TRBV11-3 combines with J gene TRBJ1-5, with 9 bases that match TRBD1. There are 17 residues in the CDR3. Germline V CDR1 and CDR2: SGHNT, YENEEA. The CDR3 spells CASSLEGGQGITQPQHF. As DNA, the CDR3 is TGTGCCAGCAGCCTAGAGGGGGGACAGGGAATCACTCAGCCCCAGCATTTT.

This chain connects TRBV7-9 to TRBJ2-5; 7 nucleotides align to TRBD2. Trimming removed 5 bases from V and 7 bases from J; junction bases left unmatched: 10. The length of the CDR3 is 14 residues. Germline assignment: CDR1 SEHNR and CDR2 FQNEAQ (reference sequence). The CDR3 coding sequence is TGTGCCAGCAGCCCTGGACTAGGGGTAGGGACCCAGTACTTC. This sequence encodes CASSPGLGVGTQYF.

The chain uses TRBV6-5 and TRBJ1-1; D is perhaps TRBD1 (5 bases). Germline V CDR1 and CDR2: MNHEY, SVGAGI. Trimming took off 10 bases at V and 2 bases at J, with 14 bases between the two ends. The CDR3 is made up of 13 amino acids. The CDR3 here is CATNPGGNTEAFF. Here the CDR3 DNA reads TGTGCCACCAACCCGGGGGGAAACACTGAAGCTTTCTTT.

The CDR3 DNA follows: TGTGCCAGTAGTATTTCCCTGGGGATGTCTGGGGCCAACGTCCTGACTTTC. It yields the protein CASSISLGMSGANVLTF. The rearrangement joins TRBV19 to TRBJ2-6; D unclear. The V end lost 3 bases, the J end lost 1 base, and 13 bases lay between the germline ends. CDR1 LNHDA and CDR2 SQIVND come from the germline V gene (reference sequence). The CDR3 length is 17 residues.

A single count supports this clone. This chain uses TRBV18 with TRBJ2-3; D is ambiguous. Germline V gene lookup returns CDR1 KGHSH and CDR2 LQKENI. V gave up 3 bases and J gave up 0 bases, with 13 bases separating them. The CDR3 runs 16 residues. CDR3 DNA: TGTGCCAGCTCACCGCTCGGAGCAGCCAGCACAGATACGCAGTATTTT. It translates to CASSPLGAASTDTQYF.

The rearrangement joins TRBV6-1 to TRBJ1-5; no clear D. The CDR3 is 13 residues long. V lost 7 bases and J lost 4, with 11 bases in between. Germline values: CDR1 MNHNS, CDR2 SASEGT. CDR3 nucleotides: TGTGCCAGCAAAGGTGGTATAAATCAGCCCCAGCATTTT. Protein product: CASKGGINQPQHF.

This rearrangement joins TRBV11-2 to TRBJ1-4; 9 bases line up with TRBD1. The CDR3 is 17 amino acids. Germline CDR1 and CDR2: SGHAT and FQNNGV. V shed 1 base, J shed 3 bases, and the junction held 6 bases outside the gene matches. CDR3 protein: CASSLGQGEAPNEKLFF. The CDR3 DNA reads TGTGCCAGCAGCTTAGGACAGGGGGAGGCTCCTAATGAAAAACTGTTTTTT.

The chain combines TRBV10-3 with TRBJ1-1, with TRBD1 as a possible D gene (5 bases). This CDR3 is built from 11 residues. Trimming took off 2 bases at V and 12 bases at J, with 10 bases between the two ends. CDR1 ENHRY and CDR2 SYGVKD come from the germline V gene. The CDR3 spells CAISEGGLTFF. CDR3 nucleotides: TGTGCCATCAGTGAGGGGGGGTTGACTTTCTTT.

The chain carries TRBV5-8 and TRBJ2-3; D gene uncertain. This CDR3 has 16 residues. V was cut by 5 bases and J by 2 bases, with 18 bases left in between. Germline V CDR1 and CDR2: SGHTS, YDEGEE. CDR3 in amino acids: CASSYDVGSYTDTQYF. The CDR3 coding sequence is TGTGCCAGCAGTTATGATGTAGGTTCCTACACAGATACGCAGTATTTT.

The chain links TRBV27 to TRBJ1-4; 10 nucleotides match TRBD1. The CDR3 sequence is 17 residues long. J gave up 7 bases and V 4 bases, and 12 bases lay outside the gene matches. Germline lookup yields CDR1 MNHEY and CDR2 SMNVEV (reference sequence). For the CDR3, the DNA is TGTGCCAGCAGTTGGGATCCGCCGACAGGGGGCGGTGAAAAACTGTTTTTT. The encoded protein is CASSWDPPTGGGEKLFF. The whole variable domain, filled in from reference TRBV27 and TRBJ1-4, reads EAQVTQNPRYLITVTGKKLTVTCSQNMNHEYMSWYRQDPGLGLRQIYYSMNVEVTDKGDVPEGYKVSRKEKRNFPLILESPSPNQTSLYFCASSWDPPTGGGEKLFFGSGTQLSVL.

The chain has TRBV5-1 and TRBJ2-5; D tentatively fits TRBD1 or TRBD2 (5 bases each). Germline V gene sequence: CDR1 SGHRS, CDR2 YFSETQ. V was clipped by 2 bases and J by 6 bases, with 14 bases between them. The CDR3 has 14 amino acids. The CDR3 DNA follows: TGCGCCAGCAGCTTAGGGACGGTGATAAAGACCCAGTACTTC. It codes for CASSLGTVIKTQYF.

The J gene is TRBJ2-2, the V gene TRBV27; D is possibly TRBD1 (6 bases). CDR1 MNHEY and CDR2 SMNVEV come from the germline V gene (reference sequence). The CDR3 covers 16 residues. Trimming left V 6 bases short and J 6 bases short, with 20 bases between. The CDR3 DNA sequence: TGTGCCAGCAGACCCCGACAGGTCGCATGGTCCGGGGAGCTGTTTTTT. This codes for CASRPRQVAWSGELFF.

The CDR3 reads CASSGTGLGGDTQYF. CDR3 sequence (DNA): TGTGCCAGCAGCGGTACAGGGTTGGGGGGAGATACGCAGTATTTT. The J gene is TRBJ2-3, the V gene TRBV5-4; D is tentatively TRBD1 or TRBD2 (6 bases each). This CDR3 comprises 15 residues. V was shortened by 4 bases and J by 5 bases, with 17 bases between the two germline ends. CDR1 and CDR2 from the germline V gene are SGHNT and YYREEE (reference sequence).